The 15 T cell receptor beta chains below all came from one sample that was sequenced in a study of shared clonotypes between healthy human individuals. The repertoire was sequenced with immunoSEQ multiplex PCR; TCRdb's copy has only in-frame clones and lacks some. This sample yields around 1.5 million clones, of which about 98% are seen a single time; roughly 0.4% belongs to the top ten. Sequencing was done on a sample of naive CD4+ T cells sorted from blood. Subset reported: CD45RA+ positively selected. The receptors here all came from a man aged 25-40 years in good health.

The chain carries TRBV5-6 and TRBJ1-1; no clear D gene. The V and J ends lost 3 bases and 5 bases respectively, with 8 bases between them. Germline assignment: CDR1 SGHDT and CDR2 YYEEEE. The CDR3 totals 12 residues. This CDR3 reads CASSSWGTEAFF. Written as DNA, the CDR3 is TGTGCCAGCAGCTCGTGGGGAACTGAAGCTTTCTTT.

This chain links TRBV7-9 with TRBJ2-1; no clear D. V was pared by 5 bases and J by 4 bases, with 9 bases between. This CDR3 contains 13 residues. Germline V gene lookup returns CDR1 SEHNR and CDR2 FQNEAQ (reference sequence). CDR3 bases: TGTGCCAGCAGCCCTTACACTTACAATGAGCAGTTCTTC. Translating it yields CASSPYTYNEQFF.

V is TRBV7-6 and J is TRBJ2-3, with D tentatively TRBD2 (7 bases). V lost 5 bases, J lost 0 bases, and 12 bases lay in between. The CDR3 covers 15 residues. CDR1 and CDR2 (germline): SGHVS, FNYEAQ. CDR3 loop: CASSQGRGSTDTQYF. The CDR3 region has the DNA TGTGCCAGCAGCCAGGGGAGGGGGAGCACAGATACGCAGTATTTT.

The chain is built from TRBV11-2 and TRBJ2-3; possibly TRBD1 for D (5 bases). This CDR3 is built from 15 residues. CDR1 SGHAT and CDR2 FQNNGV come from the germline V gene. The V end lost 5 bases, the J end lost 4 bases, and 16 bases lay between the germline ends. CDR3 amino acids: CASSRRVGQADTQYF. CDR3 coding DNA: TGTGCCAGCAGCCGCCGGGTGGGGCAGGCAGATACGCAGTATTTT.

The chain recombines TRBV5-4 with TRBJ2-5, with D possibly being TRBD1 (6 bases). The CDR3 sequence is 15 residues long. Germline loops: CDR1 SGHNT, CDR2 YYREEE (reference sequence). With 3 bases removed from V and 2 bases from J, the gap between germline ends came to 14 bases. This CDR3 is CASSSYRAQQETQYF. Here the CDR3 DNA reads TGTGCCAGCAGCTCATACAGGGCCCAACAAGAGACCCAGTACTTC.

This rearrangement joins TRBV15 to TRBJ2-6; a weak D match, TRBD2 (5 bases). V was clipped by 0 bases and J by 2 bases, with 5 bases between them. This CDR3 contains 15 residues. The V gene's germline CDR1 is LNHNV and CDR2 YYDKDF (reference sequence). The CDR3: CATSRERAGANVLTF. In DNA form, the CDR3 reads TGTGCCACCAGCAGAGAGAGGGCTGGGGCCAACGTCCTGACTTTC.

CDR3 coding DNA: TGTGCCAGCAGTGAAGTATGGGGCAGGGTGGTCGAGCAGTACTTC. It yields the protein CASSEVWGRVVEQYF. The rearrangement uses TRBV6-1 and TRBJ2-7, with D tentatively TRBD1 (5 bases). The CDR3 spans 15 residues. From germline, CDR1 is MNHNS and CDR2 SASEGT. V was pared by 1 base and J by 6 bases, with 16 bases between.

The V call is TRBV30, the J call TRBJ1-5; 8 positions match TRBD1. The trim removed 5 bases at V and 5 bases at J, leaving 5 bases unmatched. Germline V gene data show CDR1 as GTSNPN and CDR2 as SVGIG (reference sequence). This CDR3 comprises 13 residues. CDR3 region: CAWGTGWDQPQHF. Here the CDR3 DNA reads TGTGCCTGGGGGACAGGATGGGATCAGCCCCAGCATTTT.

The chain is built from TRBV2 and TRBJ2-3; 10 bases align to TRBD2. Germline CDR1 SNHLY, CDR2 FYNNEI. The junction had 4 bases not matched to a gene; V was cut back by 4 bases and J by 3 bases. The CDR3 runs to 15 residues. CDR3 sequence: CASSVLAGETDTQYF. The CDR3, as DNA: TGTGCCAGCAGTGTCCTAGCGGGAGAAACAGATACGCAGTATTTT.

V gene TRBV5-1 combines with J gene TRBJ2-1; D is undetermined. With 7 bases removed from V and 5 bases from J, the gap between germline ends came to 13 bases. The length of the CDR3 is 13 residues. Germline CDR1 is SGHRS and CDR2 is YFSETQ. The CDR3 DNA reads as TGCGCCAGCCAAGGAAAGCATAACAATGAGCAGTTCTTC. It yields the protein CASQGKHNNEQFF.

The J gene is TRBJ1-1, the V gene TRBV7-8; no definite D call. This CDR3 has 15 residues. CDR1 and CDR2 from the germline V gene are SGHVS and FQNEAQ. V dropped 1 base and J dropped 7 bases, with 16 bases sitting between them. DNA of the CDR3: TGTGCCAGCAGCTTAGGGACCCGACCGGGGATTGAAGCTTTCTTT. Translated, it gives CASSLGTRPGIEAFF.

This clone was picked up one time. The CDR3 DNA follows: TGTGCCAGCAGGGACCGGGACAGCTCCTACGAGCAGTACTTC. As protein: CASRDRDSSYEQYF. The chain carries TRBV2 and TRBJ2-7; 7 bases map to TRBD1. Per germline, CDR1 SNHLY and CDR2 FYNNEI. The trim removed 6 bases at V and 0 bases at J, leaving 5 bases unmatched. The length of the CDR3 is 14 residues.

The chain is built from TRBV29-1 and TRBJ1-1; 12 bases align to TRBD1. CDR3 length: 14 amino acids. With V trimmed by 8 bases and J by 7 bases, 11 bases remained unmatched. Germline CDR1 and CDR2: SQVTM and ANQGSEA. For the CDR3, the DNA is TGCAGCTCCCCCGGGACAGGGGGCTCTGGTGAAGCTTTCTTT. Translating it yields CSSPGTGGSGEAFF.

The chain combines TRBV28 with TRBJ1-1; 7 bases agree with TRBD1. The CDR3 contains 12 residues. J gave up 12 bases and V 1 base, and 5 bases lay outside the gene matches. Germline assignment: CDR1 MDHEN and CDR2 SYDVKM. In DNA, the CDR3 is TGTGCCAGCAGTTTATCAGGGGGGAAGACTTTCTTT. Amino acid sequence: CASSLSGGKTFF. Filled out from reference TRBV28 and TRBJ1-1, the complete variable domain reads DVKVTQSSRYLVKRTGEKVFLECVQDMDHENMFWYRQDPGLGLRLIYFSYDVKMKEKGDIPEGYSVSREKKERFSLILESASTNQTSMYLCASSLSGGKTFFGQGTRLTVV.

The V and J genes are TRBV29-1 and TRBJ2-3, with TRBD2 identical over 8 bases. Germline-derived CDR1 and CDR2 are SQVTM and ANQGSEA. V was pared by 7 bases and J by 3 bases, with 12 bases of the junction left unmatched. The CDR3 sequence is 15 residues long. The CDR3 sequence is CSASQLADKTDTQYF. CDR3 coding DNA: TGCAGCGCCTCTCAACTAGCGGACAAAACAGATACGCAGTATTTT.